The T cell receptor beta chain described here comes from a study of neurological immune-mediated disorders. Study results and limitations: Phylogenetic grouping assigned the repertoires of 18 of 34 multiple sclerosis patients to a single cluster of related CDR3 sequences. This cluster may be a repertoire-level signature.

Germline loops: CDR1 MNHEY, CDR2 SVGAGI. The CDR3 covers 12 residues. Unsorted libraries were prepared from 2 million PBMCs held at -80 C. TCRdb independently ran MiXCR on the 5' RACE reads; one entry per CDR3 protein. The sample has approximately 50,000 distinct CDR3 sequences; around 3.1% are singletons. This clonotype was seen ten or more times. Its specificity is unknown. Its ends do not fully match the called genes, so a read error is possible. The sequenced sample consisted of PBMCs. This chain links TRBV6-5 with TRBJ1-5, with D perhaps matching TRBD1 (5 bases). The sequence was collected from a man aged 35-49 years with multiple sclerosis. The CDR3 nucleotides are TGTGCCAGCGGGGGACCCGGTCAGCCCCAGAATTTT. Its translation is CASGGPGQPQNF.